Below are 12 T cell receptor beta chains sequenced from a single sample in a study of a mutant IDH1 vaccine in newly diagnosed glioma. Antigens of these TCRs are unknown. The repertoire was sequenced with immunoSEQ multiplex PCR; TCRdb's copy has only in-frame clones and lacks some. The sample lists about 60,000 clones; roughly four fifths were seen once. Time point specified: week 47, end of study. Mutant IDH1 20-mer peptide, at 300 ug, made up each vaccine dose, with topical imiquimod. This specimen was PBMCs, taken from a glioma patient whose treatment included an IDH1 peptide vaccine. The receptors were gathered from a woman between 45 and 65 years old with glioma.

J is TRBJ2-3 and V is TRBV2; no definite D call. CDR3 size: 16 residues. Trimming stripped 7 bases from V and 2 bases from J, with 19 bases between. CDR1 and CDR2 from the germline V gene are SNHLY and FYNNEI. The CDR3 here is CASMVERRITTDTQYF. The CDR3 coding sequence is TGTGCCAGCATGGTTGAGCGTCGGATCACCACAGATACGCAGTATTTT.

This sequence joins TRBV2 and TRBJ1-1; maybe TRBD1 (5 bases). Germline V gene data show CDR1 as SNHLY and CDR2 as FYNNEI. The CDR3 is 14 residues long. Between the trimmed V and J ends, which lost 4 bases and 0 bases, there was a span of 9 bases. The CDR3 region has the DNA TGTGCCAGCAGTGCGGGACTTATGAACACTGAAGCTTTCTTT. This codes for CASSAGLMNTEAFF.

The chain carries TRBV10-2 and TRBJ1-5; 11 nucleotides align to TRBD1. Germline values: CDR1 WSHSY, CDR2 SAAADI. The junction had 8 bases not matched to a gene; V was cut back by 6 bases and J by 7 bases. There are 15 residues in the CDR3. CDR3 region: CASRGGTGGWQPQHF. The DNA for the CDR3 is TGCGCCAGCAGGGGGGGGACAGGGGGATGGCAGCCCCAGCATTTT.

This chain uses TRBV7-9 with TRBJ2-7; no reliable D call. Trimming cost V 0 bases and J 7 bases, with 7 bases left between them. The CDR3 has 12 amino acids. CDR1 and CDR2 (germline): SEHNR, FQNEAQ (reference sequence). CDR3 coding DNA: TGTGCCAGCAGCTTAGCAGGGCGGGAGCAGTACTTC. It is translated as CASSLAGREQYF.

The gene calls are TRBV19 and TRBJ2-2, with D maybe TRBD2 (5 bases). Germline V gene data show CDR1 as LNHDA and CDR2 as SQIVND (reference sequence). V was cut by 5 bases and J by 0 bases, with 13 bases left in between. The length of the CDR3 is 16 residues. CDR3 nucleotide sequence: TGTGCCAGTAGTCTCTCGCGGGCGGCGAACACCGGGGAGCTGTTTTTT. Protein: CASSLSRAANTGELFF.

The genes are TRBV6-5 and TRBJ2-1; the match to TRBD2 covers 9 bases. V was pared by 0 bases and J by 6 bases, with 6 bases of the junction left unmatched. The CDR3 covers 16 residues. The germline CDR1 and CDR2 sequences are MNHEY and SVGAGI. The CDR3 sequence is CASSYSGRRGGNEQFF. DNA of the CDR3: TGTGCCAGCAGTTACTCGGGTAGGCGGGGGGGCAATGAGCAGTTCTTC.

The DNA for the CDR3 is TGTGCCAGCAGTTACTCGACGGCCGCGGCTACCGGGGAGCTGTTTTTT. This encodes CASSYSTAAATGELFF. The chain joins TRBV6-5 to TRBJ2-2, with D unclear. The V gene's germline CDR1 is MNHEY and CDR2 SVGAGI. The CDR3 is 16 amino acids. V gave up 0 bases and J gave up 5 bases, with 13 bases separating them.

The chain is built from TRBV2 and TRBJ2-3; D gene ambiguous. This CDR3 is 14 amino acids long. CDR1 SNHLY and CDR2 FYNNEI come from the germline V gene. V was cut by 2 bases and J by 5 bases, with 11 bases left in between. This chain's CDR3 is CASSETLFGDTQYF. DNA of the CDR3: TGTGCCAGCAGTGAAACTTTGTTCGGAGATACGCAGTATTTT. The full variable domain, completed using reference TRBV2 and TRBJ2-3, is EPEVTQTPSHQVTQMGQEVILRCVPISNHLYFYWYRQILGQKVEFLVSFYNNEISEKSEIFDDQFSVERPDGSNFTLKIRSTKLEDSAMYFCASSETLFGDTQYFGPGTRLTVL.

The gene calls are TRBV5-6 and TRBJ1-1; D perhaps matches TRBD1 (5 bases). V was pared by 0 bases and J by 0 bases, with 9 bases between. The germline V gene has CDR1 SGHDT and CDR2 YYEEEE. The CDR3 runs to 15 residues. CDR3 region: CASSLEGLMNTEAFF. The CDR3 region has the DNA TGTGCCAGCAGCTTGGAGGGGCTGATGAACACTGAAGCTTTCTTT.

The J gene is TRBJ2-2, the V gene TRBV2; D not certain. With 2 bases removed from V and 5 bases from J, the gap between germline ends came to 6 bases. Germline-derived CDR1 and CDR2 are SNHLY and FYNNEI. This CDR3 contains 13 residues. CDR3 sequence: CASSERATGELFF. The DNA of the CDR3 is TGTGCCAGCAGTGAAAGGGCGACCGGGGAGCTGTTTTTT. The full variable domain, its missing parts supplied by reference TRBV2 and TRBJ2-2, is EPEVTQTPSHQVTQMGQEVILRCVPISNHLYFYWYRQILGQKVEFLVSFYNNEISEKSEIFDDQFSVERPDGSNFTLKIRSTKLEDSAMYFCASSERATGELFFGEGSRLTVL.

This chain uses TRBV27 with TRBJ2-1; 7 bases fit TRBD1. The CDR3 consists of 11 residues. J lost 10 bases, V lost 3 bases, and 0 bases had no gene match. CDR1 and CDR2 from the germline V gene are MNHEY and SMNVEV (reference sequence). The CDR3 spells CASSLGQEQFF. The CDR3 DNA reads as TGTGCCAGCAGTTTGGGACAGGAGCAGTTCTTC.

The table lists this clone with a few counts. The chain links TRBV7-6 to TRBJ1-5; no clear D. The CDR3 has 13 residues. Per germline, CDR1 SGHVS and CDR2 FNYEAQ. The V end was cut by 5 bases, the J end by 0 bases, with 5 bases between. The CDR3 reads CASSPYSNQPQHF. CDR3 bases: TGTGCCAGCAGCCCTTATAGCAATCAGCCCCAGCATTTT.